A single sample is the source of the 18 T cell receptor beta chains below, sequenced in a study of early T cells in non-severe SARS-CoV-2 infection. One entry per CDR3 protein, called by TCRdb with MiXCR from the 5' RACE reads. Of nearly 70,000 distinct CDR3 sequences listed, over 3.5% were seen once; the top ten hold roughly 3.6%. Sequencing used whole blood, obtained at baseline. The receptors here all came from an adult who was a healthcare worker with PCR-confirmed SARS-CoV-2 infection or an uninfected control (not recorded which). The donor label of this sample is uncertain.

This clonotype has ten or more counts. The rearrangement joins TRBV13 to TRBJ2-7; no clear D gene. CDR3 length equals 14 residues. Trimming removed 5 bases at V and 6 bases at J, with 17 bases between. CDR1 is PRHDT, CDR2 FYEKMQ, per germline (reference sequence). In DNA, the CDR3 is TGTGCCAGCAGCCCGCGTCTCGGCGGATCCGAGCAGTACTTC. Its protein product is CASSPRLGGSEQYF.

In its sample, this clonotype was seen many times. V gene TRBV12-3 or TRBV12-4 combines with J gene TRBJ2-1, with 8 bases aligning to TRBD1. Germline trimming cut 11 bases from V and 4 bases from J; bases unmatched to any gene: 10. The CDR3 covers 14 residues. The CDR3 loop is CAVLQGGVYNEQFF. The CDR3 region has the DNA TGTGCCGTACTACAGGGGGGCGTTTACAATGAGCAGTTCTTC.

The chain carries TRBV7-9 and TRBJ1-5; TRBD1 is a possible D gene (5 bases). The length of the CDR3 is 15 residues. Trimming left V 5 bases short and J 4 bases short, with 15 bases between. Per germline, CDR1 SEHNR and CDR2 FQNEAQ (reference sequence). CDR3 in amino acids: CASSSPGDLNQPQHF. The CDR3 nucleotides read TGTGCCAGCAGCAGCCCGGGGGATTTAAATCAGCCCCAGCATTTT.

This clonotype was observed at least ten times. This chain connects TRBV6-2 or TRBV6-3 to TRBJ1-2, with D perhaps TRBD1 (5 bases). This CDR3 comprises 14 residues. Germline assignment: CDR1 MNHEY and CDR2 SVGEGT. V lost 0 bases, J lost 8 bases, and 13 bases lay in between. CDR3 DNA: TGTGCCAGCAGTTACTCAGTGACAGTCGGAGGCTACACCTTC. Amino acid sequence: CASSYSVTVGGYTF.

The table lists this clonotype with many counts. V gene TRBV29-1 combines with J gene TRBJ1-1, with 7 nucleotides matching TRBD1. The CDR3 contains 12 residues. Germline loops: CDR1 SQVTM, CDR2 ANQGSEA. Trimming at V came to 6 bases and at J to 5 bases, leaving 6 bases not matched to a gene. CDR3 DNA: TGCAGCGTGGGACAGAGCCGGACTGAAGCTTTCTTT. Its translation is CSVGQSRTEAFF.

This clonotype was recorded at least ten times. The chain has TRBV29-1 and TRBJ2-5, with TRBD2 matching over 10 bases. This CDR3 region has 13 residues. V shed 2 bases and J 5 bases; nucleotides not matched to a gene: 2. CDR1 SQVTM and CDR2 ANQGSEA come from the germline V gene. The CDR3 region has the DNA TGCAGCGTTGAACTAGCGGGGGTGGAGACCCAGTACTTC. Translating gives CSVELAGVETQYF.

The chain is built from TRBV6-2 or TRBV6-3 and TRBJ1-1, with D unclear. The V gene lost 10 bases and the J gene lost 9 bases, with 24 bases spanning the gap. CDR1 is MNHEY, CDR2 SVGEGT, per germline. The CDR3 is 14 residues long. CDR3 residues: CATRPNMEETQAFF. The CDR3 region has the DNA TGTGCCACCCGGCCTAATATGGAGGAAACGCAAGCTTTCTTT.

The table lists this clonotype with many counts. The chain couples TRBV7-9 to TRBJ1-2, with D possibly TRBD1 on 6 matching bases. V was trimmed by 6 bases and J by 7 bases, leaving 15 bases between them. This CDR3 spans 13 amino acids. Per the germline V gene, CDR1 is SEHNR and CDR2 is FQNEAQ (reference sequence). CDR3 amino acids: CASRSQGKGGYTF. DNA for the CDR3: TGTGCCAGCAGGTCTCAGGGGAAGGGTGGCTACACCTTC. Looking up the rest from reference TRBV7-9 and TRBJ1-2 gives the full variable domain: DTGVSQNPRHKITKRGQNVTFRCDPISEHNRLYWYRQTLGQGPEFLTYFQNEAQLEKSRLLSDRFSAERPKGSFSTLEIQRTEQGDSAMYLCASRSQGKGGYTFGSGTRLTVV.

CDR3: CASSLGQRETQYF. DNA for the CDR3: TGTGCCAGCAGCTTGGGACAGCGAGAGACCCAGTACTTC. V and J are TRBV5-4 and TRBJ2-5, with D possibly TRBD1 on 5 matching bases. Between the trimmed V and J ends, which lost 0 bases and 4 bases, there was a span of 7 bases. CDR1 is SGHNT, CDR2 YYREEE, per germline (reference sequence). The CDR3 runs 13 residues.

The chain links TRBV24-1 to TRBJ1-1; tentatively, D is TRBD1 (5 bases). The CDR3 has 16 amino acids. The germline gives CDR1 KGHDR, CDR2 SFDVKD. V lost 9 bases and J 0 bases, leaving 19 bases between the germline ends. CDR3 residues: CATPTGTEHMNTEAFF. In DNA form, the CDR3 reads TGTGCCACCCCGACCGGGACGGAACACATGAACACTGAAGCTTTCTTT.

This clonotype came up many times. The chain carries TRBV19 and TRBJ2-4, with 8 bases aligning to TRBD2. The CDR3 covers 18 residues. With V trimmed by 5 bases and J by 0 bases, 12 bases remained unmatched. Germline assignment: CDR1 LNHDA and CDR2 SQIVND (reference sequence). The CDR3 sequence is CASSALRGEILAKNIQYF. CDR3 coding DNA: TGTGCCAGTAGTGCCCTGCGGGGGGAGATCCTAGCCAAAAACATTCAGTACTTC.

The chain is built from TRBV25-1 and TRBJ1-2; D might be TRBD1 (6 bases). CDR3 length: 18 amino acids. Germline loops: CDR1 MGHDK, CDR2 SYGVNS. V lost 2 bases and J lost 6, with 25 bases in between. CDR3 in amino acids: CASSEPPMGGRLWNGYTF. Written as DNA, the CDR3 is TGTGCCAGCAGTGAACCCCCCATGGGGGGGCGGCTTTGGAATGGCTACACCTTC.

This clonotype has more than one count but fewer than ten. The chain links TRBV14 to TRBJ1-6; maybe TRBD1 (6 bases). Trimming took 0 bases from V and 8 from J, leaving 14 bases between them. Germline V CDR1 and CDR2: SGHDN, FVKESK. The CDR3 is 16 residues long. The CDR3: CASSQDTGMLDSPLHF. The CDR3 DNA is TGTGCCAGCAGCCAAGATACAGGGATGCTTGATTCACCCCTCCACTTT. The full variable domain, with the rest looked up from reference TRBV14 and TRBJ1-6, is EAGVTQFPSHSVIEKGQTVTLRCDPISGHDNLYWYRRVMGKEIKFLLHFVKESKQDESGMPNNRFLAERTGGTYSTLKVQPAELEDSGVYFCASSQDTGMLDSPLHFGNGTRLTVT.

Regarding this clonotype: A clone one base away is much larger, so this may be a read error. The chain links TRBV10-1 to TRBJ2-1; D tentatively reads TRBD1 or TRBD2 (6 bases each). This CDR3 is built from 13 residues. The germline V gene encodes CDR1 WNHNN and CDR2 SYGVQD (reference sequence). The CDR3, as DNA: TGCGCCAGCGGTGAGGGGGGCGTGAATGAGCAGTTCTTC. Translated: CASGEGGVNEQFF.

This clonotype has a count of ten or more. V usage is TRBV20-1 and J usage is TRBJ2-7; the match to TRBD1 covers 11 bases. Losses at the gene ends were 4 bases for V and 4 bases for J; bases not matched to a gene: 12. CDR3 length equals 16 residues. Looked up from germline, CDR1 is DFQATT and CDR2 is SNEGSKA (reference sequence). This chain's CDR3 is CSATSPGQGVRYEQYF. The CDR3 nucleotides are TGCAGTGCTACTAGTCCGGGACAGGGGGTAAGATACGAGCAGTACTTC.

CDR3 sequence (DNA): TGTGCCAGCAGCCCAGGACAGGGGTTGCCCTACGAGCAGTACTTC. Translating it yields CASSPGQGLPYEQYF. V and J are TRBV11-2 and TRBJ2-7; 9 bases align to TRBD1. The germline CDR1 and CDR2 sequences are SGHAT and FQNNGV. This CDR3 is 15 amino acids long. The ends lost 5 bases at V and 2 bases at J; junction bases unmatched: 7.

This clonotype appeared many times. The chain combines TRBV10-3 with TRBJ1-6; perhaps TRBD1 as D (6 bases). Trimming removed 8 bases from V and 5 bases from J, with 16 bases in between. This CDR3 region has 15 residues. CDR1 is ENHRY, CDR2 SYGVKD, per germline. As DNA, the CDR3 is TGTGCCATCCGCAACAGGGACACTAATAATTCACCCCTCCACTTT. It is translated as CAIRNRDTNNSPLHF.

This clonotype showed up many times. The genes are TRBV4-1 and TRBJ1-1; the match to TRBD1 covers 9 bases. J gave up 2 bases and V 4 bases, and 5 bases lay outside the gene matches. Germline V gives CDR1 MGHRA, CDR2 YSYEKL. The CDR3 consists of 15 residues. The CDR3 nucleotides are TGCGCCAGCAGCCGGGGGACAGGGCCAAACACTGAAGCTTTCTTT. Its protein is CASSRGTGPNTEAFF.